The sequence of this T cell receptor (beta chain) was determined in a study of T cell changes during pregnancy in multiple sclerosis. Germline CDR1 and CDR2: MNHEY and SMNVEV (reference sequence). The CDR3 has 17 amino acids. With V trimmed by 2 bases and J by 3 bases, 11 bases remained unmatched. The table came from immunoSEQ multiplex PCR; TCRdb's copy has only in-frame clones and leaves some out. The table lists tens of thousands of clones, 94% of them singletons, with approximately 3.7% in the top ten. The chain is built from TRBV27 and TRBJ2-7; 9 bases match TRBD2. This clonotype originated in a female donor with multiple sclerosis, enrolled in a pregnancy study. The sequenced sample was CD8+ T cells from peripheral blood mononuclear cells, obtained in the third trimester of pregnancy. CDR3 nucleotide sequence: TGTGCCAGCAGTTTACCGGCGAGGCGGGAGGGTCGCTACGAGCAGTACTTC. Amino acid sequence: CASSLPARREGRYEQYF.